Sequencing of this T cell receptor beta chain was carried out in a study of T cells in Graves' hyperthyroidism and ophthalmopathy. Study outcomes and limitations: The majority of expanded thyroid clonotypes above 0.001 also appeared in blood. Classification by a 13 V-J model distinguished ophthalmopathy from stable hyperthyroidism.

CDR1 MRHNA and CDR2 SNTAGT come from the germline V gene. Deletions cut 5 bases from V and 10 bases from J, with 14 bases between. There are 12 residues in the CDR3. Each diagnosis drew on symptoms, thyroxine, TRAb, thyroid ultrasound and orbital computed tomography findings. The PBMCs had their origin in approximately 10 ml of fresh peripheral blood. Details on this clonotype: Its antigen is still unknown.

RNA transcripts served as the template for amplifying TCR beta CDR3 regions. First-round RT-PCR with HTBI primers amplified the TCR CDR3 region. TCRdb independently ran MiXCR on the multiplex PCR reads; one entry per CDR3 protein. The sample lists under 700,000 distinct CDR3 sequences, around 17% occurring once. Sequencing input: blood. This sequence originates from a woman aged 18-30 years with Graves' hyperthyroidism. The V and J genes are TRBV6-4 and TRBJ1-2; D is unclear. CDR3 in amino acids: CASSQSSGDYTF. In DNA, the CDR3 is TGTGCCAGCAGTCAATCCTCGGGAGACTACACCTTC.